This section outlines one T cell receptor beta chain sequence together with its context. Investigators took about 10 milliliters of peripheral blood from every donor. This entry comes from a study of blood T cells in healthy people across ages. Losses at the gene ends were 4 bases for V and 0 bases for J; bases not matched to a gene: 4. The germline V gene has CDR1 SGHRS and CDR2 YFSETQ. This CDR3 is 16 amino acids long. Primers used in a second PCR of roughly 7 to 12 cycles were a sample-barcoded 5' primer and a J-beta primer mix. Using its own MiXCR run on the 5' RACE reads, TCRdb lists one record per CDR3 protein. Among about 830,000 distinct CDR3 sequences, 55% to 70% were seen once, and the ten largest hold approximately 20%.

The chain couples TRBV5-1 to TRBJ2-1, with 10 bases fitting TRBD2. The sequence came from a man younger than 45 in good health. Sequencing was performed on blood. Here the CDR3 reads CASSPRTSGSYNEQFF. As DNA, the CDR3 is TGCGCCAGCAGCCCCAGGACTAGCGGCTCCTACAATGAGCAGTTCTTC.